These T cell receptor beta chains were read from a single sample in a study of blood T cell repertoires in COVID-19. Data came from immunoSEQ multiplex PCR; TCRdb stores just in-frame clones and leaves some out. The sample records approximately 140,000 clones, roughly 88% being singletons. Sequenced: peripheral blood. Receptors were obtained from a man aged 65 to 79 with active COVID-19. CDR3s include the opening cysteine and the closing phenylalanine or tryptophan. The D gene is left open where the match is weak. The listing skips clone size in some rows; elsewhere it reads once, few, many or a size class.

once	TRBJ2-5	-	TRBV12-3/TRBV12-4	TGTGCCAGCAGCCTCCAGGGCCCGGAGACCCAGTACTTC	CASSLQGPETQYF
-	TRBJ1-2	TRBD1	TRBV24-1	TGTGCCACCAGTGACCCGGGACAGAACTATGGCTACACCTTC	CATSDPGQNYGYTF
-	TRBJ1-1	TRBD1	TRBV6-2/TRBV6-3	TGTGCCAGCAGTCGACCGGGACAGGGGGACACTGAAGCTTTCTTT	CASSRPGQGDTEAFF
-	TRBJ2-7	TRBD1	TRBV18	TGTGCCAGCTCACCACGGACAGGGGGTGGCCACGAGCAGTACTTC	CASSPRTGGGHEQYF
-	TRBJ1-5	TRBD1	TRBV19	TGTGCCAGTAGTACCCGACAGGGCCATAGCAATCAGCCCCAGCATTTT	CASSTRQGHSNQPQHF
-	TRBJ2-5	TRBD2	TRBV10-3	TGTGCCATCAGAGGGGACCGGGGGGAAGAGACCCAGTACTTC	CAIRGDRGEETQYF
-	TRBJ1-6	TRBD1	TRBV28	TGTGCCAGCAGTCGGGACAGGGGAAGTGGGTCACCCCTCCACTTT	CASSRDRGSGSPLHF
-	TRBJ1-4	TRBD1	TRBV19	TGTGCCAGTAGGCCCGCCAGGGGGCGAGCTAATGAAAAACTGTTTTTT	CASRPARGRANEKLFF
-	TRBJ1-2	TRBD1	TRBV7-9	TGTGCCAGCAGCCGACAACAGGGGTCTGGCTACACCTTC	CASSRQQGSGYTF
once	TRBJ1-4	-	TRBV3-1/TRBV3-2	TGTGCCAGCAGCCTGTTGGGCTTAAATGAAAAACTGTTTTTT	CASSLLGLNEKLFF
-	TRBJ2-5	TRBD1	TRBV7-9	TGTGCCAGCAGCCCCCTACAAGGGGGCAGTCAAGAGACCCAGTACTTC	CASSPLQGGSQETQYF
-	TRBJ2-2	TRBD1	TRBV5-8	TGTGCCAGCAACAGGGGACAGGTTCGGGTCGGGGAGCTGTTTTTT	CASNRGQVRVGELFF
-	TRBJ2-7	-	TRBV27	TGTGCCAGCAGTTTAGGCGGGCGATACGAGCAGTACTTC	CASSLGGRYEQYF
-	TRBJ2-2	TRBD1	TRBV5-1	TGCGCCAGCAGCGGGACAGGGAACACCGGGGAGCTGTTTTTT	CASSGTGNTGELFF
-	TRBJ2-7	-	TRBV5-1	TGCGCCAGCAGCTTGACGGGAGAATTGGGGCAGTACTTC	CASSLTGELGQYF
-	TRBJ1-4	-	TRBV5-6	TGTGCCAGCAGCTCCAGGGGATACAATGAAAAACTGTTTTTT	CASSSRGYNEKLFF
-	TRBJ1-5	TRBD1	TRBV7-9	TGTGCCAGCAGCTCTCAGGGGGACAATCAGCCCCAGCATTTT	CASSSQGDNQPQHF
-	TRBJ2-5	TRBD2	TRBV27	TGTGCCAGCATCCCGGAAGCCCAAAGCGGGAGGGCCCGGGGTGAGACCCAGTACTTC	CASIPEAQSGRARGETQYF
-	TRBJ1-2	-	TRBV11-2	TGTGCCAGCAGCTCCTACGCACAGGGTTCCTATGGCTACACCTTC	CASSSYAQGSYGYTF
-	TRBJ2-2	TRBD2	TRBV4-2	TGTGCCAGCAGCCCCCGGACTAGCGGGAGTGACACCGGGGAGCTGTTTTTT	CASSPRTSGSDTGELFF
-	TRBJ2-7	TRBD1	TRBV5-1	TGCGCCAGCAGCTTAACACAGGGGTTTGGGTACGAGCAGTACTTC	CASSLTQGFGYEQYF
-	TRBJ2-5	-	TRBV5-4	TGTGCCAGCAGCTTGGGGGGAGAAGAGACCCAGTACTTC	CASSLGGEETQYF
once	TRBJ1-1	-	TRBV19	TGTGCCAGTAGTATAGGGACAGCCAACACTGAAGCTTTCTTT	CASSIGTANTEAFF
-	TRBJ2-1	TRBD2	TRBV30	TGTGCCTGGAGTGTTACTAGCGGGAGCTACAATGAGCAGTTCTTC	CAWSVTSGSYNEQFF
-	TRBJ2-3	TRBD2	TRBV5-6	TGTGCCAGCAGCTTGTCCCTAGCGGGAGGTTTAGGAGATACGCAGTATTTT	CASSLSLAGGLGDTQYF
-	TRBJ1-2	-	TRBV27	TGTGCCACCATACGTACGGGGGGTGGCAGTTTCGCTAATGGCTACACCTTC	CATIRTGGGSFANGYTF
-	TRBJ2-5	-	TRBV18	TGTGCCAGCTCACCAAGCGCCCCCAGGGGAGGGGAAGAGACCCAGTACTTC	CASSPSAPRGGEETQYF
-	TRBJ2-7	TRBD2	TRBV5-4	TGTGCCAGCAGCTTGCGACTAGCGGGAGAGTATAAGCAGTACTTC	CASSLRLAGEYKQYF
-	TRBJ2-7	TRBD2	TRBV5-5	TGTGCCAGCAGCCAGGGACTAGCGGGAGACTACTACGAGCAGTACTTC	CASSQGLAGDYYEQYF
-	TRBJ1-5	-	TRBV6-5	TGTGCCAGTGACAGCAGCCTTAGCAATCAGCCCCAGCATTTT	CASDSSLSNQPQHF
-	TRBJ2-1	TRBD2	TRBV5-4	TGTGCCAGCAGCTCTAATCTAGGGACTAGCGATGCGGATGAGCAGTTCTTC	CASSSNLGTSDADEQFF
-	TRBJ1-4	TRBD1	TRBV29-1	TGCAGCGTTCAGGACAGGACTAATGAAAAACTGTTTTTT	CSVQDRTNEKLFF
-	TRBJ2-2	TRBD1	TRBV2	TGTGCCAGCGAAAGACAGGGGCCCACCGGGGAGCTGTTTTTT	CASERQGPTGELFF
-	TRBJ2-2	-	TRBV7-9	TGTGCCAGCAGCTCCGGAAGGACTACTAACACCGGGGAGCTGTTTTTT	CASSSGRTTNTGELFF
-	TRBJ1-2	TRBD1	TRBV28	TGTGCCAGCAGCTACGGGACAGGGAGGACCTATGGCTACACCTTC	CASSYGTGRTYGYTF
-	TRBJ2-2	-	TRBV11-3	TGTGCCAGCAGCTGGAGCAGGGCGAACACCGGGGAGCTGTTTTTT	CASSWSRANTGELFF
-	TRBJ2-7	-	TRBV18	TGTGCCAGCTCCCCTGACATCTACGAGCAGTACTTC	CASSPDIYEQYF
-	TRBJ2-3	TRBD1	TRBV11-2	TGTGCCAGCAGCTTAGTTGGGACAGGGAGCACAGATACGCAGTATTTT	CASSLVGTGSTDTQYF
-	TRBJ2-2	-	TRBV19	TGTGCCAGTAGTACACAGGGGAGGACCGGGGAGCTGTTTTTT	CASSTQGRTGELFF
-	TRBJ2-7	TRBD1	TRBV24-1	TGTGCCACCAGTGTGGGACAGGGCCCCCTCTACGAGCAGTACTTC	CATSVGQGPLYEQYF
-	TRBJ2-7	TRBD1	TRBV7-2	TGTGCCAGCCAAAACTTACGAGGGGGCGTATCCTACGAGCAGTACTTC	CASQNLRGGVSYEQYF
-	TRBJ2-1	TRBD2	TRBV6-1	TGTGCCAGCAGTGAAGATATGGCTAGCGGAGCTTATGAGCAGTTCTTC	CASSEDMASGAYEQFF
few	TRBJ2-7	-	TRBV30	TGTGCCTGGAGGCACAAGGGGGCCTACGAGCAGTACTTC	CAWRHKGAYEQYF
-	TRBJ2-1	TRBD2	TRBV5-4	TGTGCCAGCAGCCGGCTGGCGGGAGGTGACAATGAGCAGTTCTTC	CASSRLAGGDNEQFF
-	TRBJ2-1	-	TRBV6-5	TGTGCCAGCAGCCGTACCCGAGGCTCCTACAATGAGCAGTTCTTC	CASSRTRGSYNEQFF
-	TRBJ2-2	TRBD2	TRBV27	TGTGCCAGCACCTTCCTAGCGGGAGGGCCCTCGGGGACCGGGGAGCTGTTTTTT	CASTFLAGGPSGTGELFF
-	TRBJ1-1	-	TRBV6-5	TGTGCCAGCAGGGCTACAGGGTTAAAGAACACTGAAGCTTTCTTT	CASRATGLKNTEAFF
-	TRBJ2-3	TRBD1	TRBV29-1	TGCAGCGTTGTTAACAGGGGACGGGTAGATACGCAGTATTTT	CSVVNRGRVDTQYF
-	TRBJ2-7	TRBD2	TRBV19	TGTGCCACCAGGGCGGGGGGCGAGCAGTACTTC	CATRAGGEQYF
once	TRBJ2-7	TRBD2	TRBV4-2	TGTGCCAGCAGCCAAGATCACGGTAGCGGGAGGATCTACGAGCAGTACTTC	CASSQDHGSGRIYEQYF
-	TRBJ1-6	TRBD1	TRBV5-1	TGCGCCAGTAAACAGGGGCCCTATAATTCACCCCTCCACTTT	CASKQGPYNSPLHF
-	TRBJ2-1	-	TRBV6-5	TGTGCCAGCAGTTACCTCAAGTGGGCTGAGCAGTTCTTC	CASSYLKWAEQFF
-	TRBJ1-1	-	TRBV29-1	TGCAGCGTGGGGAGGTTGGGCACTGAAGCTTTCTTT	CSVGRLGTEAFF
-	TRBJ1-2	-	TRBV7-2	TGTGCCAGCAGCCCACAGGGCGCCGTGCGGCTGTCCAACTATGGCTACACCTTC	CASSPQGAVRLSNYGYTF
-	TRBJ1-5	TRBD1	TRBV6-5	TGTGCCAGCAGTAGGGACAGCTACAATCAGCCCCAGCATTTT	CASSRDSYNQPQHF
-	TRBJ1-5	TRBD1	TRBV6-2/TRBV6-3	TGTGCCAGCAGTTACCCCCCGGGACAGGTATGGCAGCCCCAGCATTTT	CASSYPPGQVWQPQHF
-	TRBJ2-7	TRBD1	TRBV19	TGTGCCAGTAGTCCCGGCCGGGACAGGCTCTCCTACGAGCAGTACTTC	CASSPGRDRLSYEQYF